This TCR beta chain derives from a study of TIL therapy for anti-PD-1-resistant metastatic lung cancer. Across the whole study: A few tumors were EGFR-mutant and two were ALK-rearranged.

As to time point: pre-treatment sample, taken before nivolumab and TIL therapy. Sequencing used immunoSEQ v3. Clones were sequenced by immunoSEQ multiplex PCR, and TCRdb holds only the in-frame ones, with some missing. The table includes tens of thousands of clones, around 85% detected once. This CDR3 has 14 amino acids. Looked up from germline, CDR1 is GTSNPN and CDR2 is SVGIG (reference sequence). Losses at the gene ends were 8 bases for V and 1 base for J; bases not matched to a gene: 8. The V gene is TRBV30, the J gene TRBJ1-3, with 7 positions matching TRBD1. The sequence derives from a person aged 25-80 years with non-small cell lung cancer. The sample in question was blood, obtained at baseline. The DNA of the CDR3 is TGTGCCAGCAACACAGGGGAATCTGGAAACACCATATATTTT. Protein: CASNTGESGNTIYF.